Shown below are 20 T cell receptor beta chains from a single sample sequenced in a study of blood T cell repertoires in COVID-19. Profiled with immunoSEQ multiplex PCR; TCRdb holds only in-frame clones, not every one. The sample contains 25,000 to 35,000 clones, 85% to 90% of which appear only once. Sequenced input: peripheral blood. Source of these receptors: a man older than 75 with acute or convalescent COVID-19.

J is TRBJ1-1 and V is TRBV11-2; D gene uncertain. V dropped 1 base and J dropped 2 bases, with 11 bases sitting between them. Germline-derived CDR1 and CDR2 are SGHAT and FQNNGV. This CDR3 has 15 residues. The CDR3 sequence: CASSLGPIVNTEAFF. CDR3 DNA sequence: TGTGCCAGCAGCTTAGGTCCGATAGTTAACACTGAAGCTTTCTTT.

This rearrangement joins TRBV3-1 (or the pseudogene TRBV3-2) to TRBJ1-3; D remains ambiguous. Per the germline V gene, CDR1 is LGHDT and CDR2 is YNNKEL (reference sequence). The CDR3 loop spans 15 amino acids. Trimming removed 1 base at V and 4 bases at J, with 11 bases between. The CDR3 is CASSQVGVEGNTIYF. DNA of the CDR3: TGTGCCAGCAGCCAAGTGGGCGTAGAAGGAAACACCATATATTTT.

The chain carries TRBV6-5 and TRBJ1-2; 9 positions agree with TRBD1. This CDR3 comprises 14 residues. Trimming removed 6 bases from V and 4 bases from J; junction bases left unmatched: 6. CDR1 is MNHEY and CDR2 is SVGAGI in the germline V gene. Written as DNA, the CDR3 is TGTGCCAGCAGCCTACAGGGGGCGAGCTATGGCTACACCTTC. It specifies CASSLQGASYGYTF.

This chain links TRBV19 with TRBJ1-3; weak D call: TRBD1 (5 bases). CDR1 LNHDA and CDR2 SQIVND come from the germline V gene (reference sequence). The CDR3 loop spans 14 amino acids. Trimming left V 8 bases short and J 0 bases short, with 11 bases between. The CDR3 DNA sequence: TGTGCCAGTCGGGACTTGGCCTCTGGAAACACCATATATTTT. Its translation is CASRDLASGNTIYF.

The chain links TRBV28 to TRBJ1-6, with D maybe TRBD1 (6 bases). This CDR3 has 18 residues. Germline loops: CDR1 MDHEN, CDR2 SYDVKM. Deletions cut 7 bases from V and 2 bases from J, with 21 bases between. The CDR3 sequence is CASNLEARQAAYNSPLHF. Written as DNA, the CDR3 is TGTGCCAGCAATCTCGAAGCTCGACAGGCAGCCTATAATTCACCCCTCCACTTT.

This chain connects TRBV18 to TRBJ1-5; D perhaps matches TRBD1 (6 bases). CDR1 and CDR2 from the germline V gene are KGHSH and LQKENI. V shed 6 bases and J shed 7 bases, with 19 bases lying between them. The CDR3 sequence is 15 residues long. The CDR3 nucleotides are TGTGCCAGCTCCAGGTTACAGGGCACGGGGCAGCCCCAGCATTTT. Protein product: CASSRLQGTGQPQHF.

The chain combines TRBV5-1 with TRBJ1-5, with 8 bases fitting TRBD1. Trimming at V came to 3 bases and at J to 6 bases, leaving 8 bases not matched to a gene. From germline, CDR1 is SGHRS and CDR2 YFSETQ. The CDR3 length is 15 residues. The CDR3 protein is CASSSGQEEGQPQHF. Here the CDR3 DNA reads TGCGCCAGCAGCTCGGGACAGGAAGAAGGTCAGCCCCAGCATTTT. Looking up the rest from reference TRBV5-1 and TRBJ1-5 gives the full variable domain: KAGVTQTPRYLIKTRGQQVTLSCSPISGHRSVSWYQQTPGQGLQFLFEYFSETQRNKGNFPGRFSGRQFSNSRSEMNVSTLELGDSALYLCASSSGQEEGQPQHFGDGTRLSIL.

The chain couples TRBV19 to TRBJ2-1; D may be TRBD2 (7 bases). The ends were cut back, 3 bases at V and 9 bases at J, with 18 bases in the middle. CDR1 is LNHDA and CDR2 is SQIVND in the germline V gene (reference sequence). This CDR3 comprises 15 residues. The CDR3 coding sequence is TGTGCCAGTAGTATCAAGAGGGGGGGCCTCGTTGAGCAGTTCTTC. Translating gives CASSIKRGGLVEQFF.

This clone was seen once. V gene TRBV18 combines with J gene TRBJ2-7; D perhaps matches TRBD1 (6 bases). V lost 3 bases to trimming and J lost 4 bases, with 10 bases between them. CDR1 KGHSH and CDR2 LQKENI come from the germline V gene. This CDR3 has 13 amino acids. CDR3: CASSPGTNYEQYF. The CDR3 DNA sequence: TGTGCCAGCTCACCCGGGACAAATTACGAGCAGTACTTC. The whole variable domain, remainder taken from reference TRBV18 and TRBJ2-7, is NAGVMQNPRHLVRRRGQEARLRCSPMKGHSHVYWYRQLPEEGLKFMVYLQKENIIDESGMPKERFSAEFPKEGPSILRIQQVVRGDSAAYFCASSPGTNYEQYFGPGTRLTVT.

The chain uses TRBV2 and TRBJ1-2; D is ambiguous. Germline V CDR1 and CDR2: SNHLY, FYNNEI. V was cut by 4 bases and J by 5 bases, with 11 bases left in between. The CDR3 spans 13 residues. The CDR3 reads CASSVEQIYGYTF. In DNA form, the CDR3 reads TGTGCCAGCAGTGTGGAACAGATTTATGGCTACACCTTC.

The chain recombines TRBV3-1 (or the pseudogene TRBV3-2) with TRBJ2-3; tentatively, D is TRBD1 (5 bases). The V gene lost 4 bases and the J gene lost 6 bases, with 11 bases spanning the gap. This CDR3 is 13 amino acids long. Germline V gives CDR1 LGHDT, CDR2 YNNKEL (reference sequence). CDR3 in amino acids: CASSPASGDTQYF. CDR3 DNA: TGTGCCAGCAGCCCCGCCTCAGGGGATACGCAGTATTTT.

This clone was observed a single time. This chain connects TRBV5-1 to TRBJ2-7; 8 bases align to TRBD1. J was trimmed by 1 base and V by 0 bases; bases with no gene match: 9. The CDR3 runs to 17 residues. The germline V gene encodes CDR1 SGHRS and CDR2 YFSETQ. The CDR3, as DNA: TGCGCCAGCAGCTTGGTCCCGCAGGGGGCGTTATCCTACGAGCAGTACTTC. Translated: CASSLVPQGALSYEQYF.

The chain combines TRBV7-8 with TRBJ1-6; 9 nucleotides line up with TRBD1. CDR1 and CDR2 (germline): SGHVS, FQNEAQ. There are 17 residues in the CDR3. Unmatched junction bases numbered 9, after V lost 0 bases and J lost 9 bases. The CDR3 sequence is CASSLARTGVMFSPLHF. CDR3 sequence (DNA): TGTGCCAGCAGCTTAGCCCGGACAGGGGTAATGTTTTCACCCCTCCACTTT.

The rearrangement joins TRBV5-4 to TRBJ2-5; no definite D call. Between the trimmed V and J ends, which lost 4 bases and 3 bases, there was a span of 16 bases. Germline V gives CDR1 SGHNT, CDR2 YYREEE (reference sequence). This CDR3 has 15 residues. CDR3 coding DNA: TGTGCCAGCAGCCTATCGATTGGTCTCGAAGAGACCCAGTACTTC. This sequence encodes CASSLSIGLEETQYF. Together with reference TRBV5-4 and TRBJ2-5, the CDR3 gives the full variable domain: ETGVTQSPTHLIKTRGQQVTLRCSSQSGHNTVSWYQQALGQGPQFIFQYYREEENGRGNFPPRFSGLQFPNYSSELNVNALELDDSALYLCASSLSIGLEETQYFGPGTRLLVL.

The V call is TRBV5-1, the J call TRBJ2-3, with TRBD1 as a possible D gene (5 bases). The CDR3 extends over 14 amino acids. Looked up from germline, CDR1 is SGHRS and CDR2 is YFSETQ. With 4 bases removed from V and 0 bases from J, the gap between germline ends came to 9 bases. Here the CDR3 reads CASSGGASTDTQYF. For the CDR3, the DNA is TGCGCCAGCAGCGGTGGGGCTAGCACAGATACGCAGTATTTT.

The sample holds a few counts of this clone. V is TRBV21-1 and J is TRBJ1-5. TRBV21-1 is a documented pseudogene. This CDR3 comprises 16 residues. The CDR3 here is CASSRETGVLNQPQHF. CDR3 in DNA: TGTGCCAGCAGCAGAGAGACGGGAGTCCTCAATCAGCCCCAGCATTTT.

This clone was observed a single time. This rearrangement joins TRBV5-1 to TRBJ1-2, with unresolved D. Trimming took off 6 bases at V and 5 bases at J, with 29 bases between the two ends. CDR1 and CDR2 (germline): SGHRS, YFSETQ. The CDR3 is 18 amino acids. This CDR3 is CASTPFVGPPAEGYGYTF. The CDR3 DNA is TGCGCCAGCACCCCCTTTGTCGGTCCACCGGCCGAGGGTTATGGCTACACCTTC.

The chain couples TRBV12-2 to TRBJ1-6. TRBV12-2 is assigned pseudogene status. The CDR3 contains 18 residues. The CDR3 here is CASRLTRTGSSYNSPLHF. The CDR3 nucleotides are TGTGCAAGTCGCTTGACAAGGACCGGGAGCTCCTATAATTCACCCCTCCACTTT.

By proportion, this clone is medium-sized (0.01 to 0.1%). V and J are TRBV27 and TRBJ1-1; 7 nucleotides agree with TRBD1. The J segment lost 6 bases and the V segment lost 5 bases, leaving 12 bases of the junction unmatched. In germline, CDR1 is MNHEY, CDR2 SMNVEV (reference sequence). This CDR3 contains 15 residues. CDR3: CASSRKTGSLSEAFF. In DNA form, the CDR3 reads TGTGCCAGCAGTCGGAAGACAGGGTCGTTGTCTGAAGCTTTCTTT.

V and J are TRBV19 and TRBJ1-5, with 11 nucleotides matching TRBD1. The junction had 6 bases not matched to a gene; V was cut back by 2 bases and J by 6 bases. The CDR3 is 16 residues long. From germline, CDR1 is LNHDA and CDR2 SQIVND (reference sequence). The CDR3 loop is CASSISGTGGFQPQHF. The CDR3 DNA sequence: TGTGCCAGTAGTATATCTGGGACAGGGGGTTTTCAGCCCCAGCATTTT.